Below, 23 T cell receptor beta chains from the same sample are listed, as sequenced in a study of blood T cell repertoires in COVID-19. Some clones are missing from TCRdb's copy, which holds only in-frame ones; the method was immunoSEQ multiplex PCR. The sample yields roughly 250,000 clones, around 88% seen once. Sample: PBMCs or T cells enriched from blood (not recorded which). The origin of the receptors is a woman between 40 and 50 years old with acute COVID-19.

V and J are TRBV5-5 and TRBJ2-7; no clear D. Germline-derived CDR1 and CDR2 are SGHKS and YYEKEE (reference sequence). V gave up 0 bases and J gave up 4 bases, with 5 bases separating them. This CDR3 spans 12 amino acids. The CDR3 region has the DNA TGTGCCAGCAGCTTGGGGAGATACGAGCAGTACGTC. This codes for CASSLGRYEQYV.

CDR3 sequence: CASSRSGGAANEKLFF. CDR3 DNA: TGTGCCAGCAGTCGTTCTGGGGGCGCAGCTAATGAAAAACTGTTTTTT. The J gene is TRBJ1-4, the V gene TRBV7-9; tentatively, D is TRBD1 (6 bases). The V and J ends lost 6 bases and 3 bases respectively, with 17 bases between them. The CDR3 totals 16 residues. Germline V lookup: CDR1 SEHNR, CDR2 FQNEAQ (reference sequence). Combining the CDR3 with reference TRBV7-9 and TRBJ1-4 gives the whole variable domain DTGVSQNPRHKITKRGQNVTFRCDPISEHNRLYWYRQTLGQGPEFLTYFQNEAQLEKSRLLSDRFSAERPKGSFSTLEIQRTEQGDSAMYLCASSRSGGAANEKLFFGSGTQLSVL.

V gene TRBV5-1 combines with J gene TRBJ2-5; weak D call: TRBD1 (5 bases). The CDR3 loop spans 16 amino acids. The V end was cut by 4 bases, the J end by 4 bases, with 20 bases between. Germline CDR1 reads SGHRS; CDR2 reads YFSETQ. The CDR3 protein is CASSDLGHGRGETQYF. The CDR3 coding sequence is TGCGCCAGCAGCGACCTAGGACATGGAAGGGGAGAGACCCAGTACTTC.

This chain links TRBV7-3 with TRBJ1-1; 8 bases map to TRBD1. The CDR3 is made up of 15 amino acids. CDR1 and CDR2 (germline): SGHTA, FQGTGA. Losses at the gene ends were 2 bases for V and 0 bases for J; bases not matched to a gene: 2. In nucleotides, the CDR3 is TGTGCCAGCAGCTTATCGACAGGGGTGAACACTGAAGCTTTCTTT. Translation gives CASSLSTGVNTEAFF. Combining the CDR3 with reference TRBV7-3 and TRBJ1-1 gives the whole variable domain GAGVSQTPSNKVTEKGKYVELRCDPISGHTALYWYRQSLGQGPEFLIYFQGTGAADDSGLPNDRFFAVRPEGSVSTLKIQRTERGDSAVYLCASSLSTGVNTEAFFGQGTRLTVV.

The V gene is TRBV15, the J gene TRBJ2-2, with 11 bases aligning to TRBD2. Per the germline V gene, CDR1 is LNHNV and CDR2 is YYDKDF (reference sequence). This CDR3 contains 16 residues. Trimming took 1 base from V and 6 from J; bases not matched to a gene: 4. Written as DNA, the CDR3 is TGTGCCACCAGCAGAGGACTAGCGGGGTTCGCCGGGGAGCTGTTTTTT. Translated: CATSRGLAGFAGELFF.

This chain uses TRBV14 with TRBJ2-7; 9 nucleotides line up with TRBD2. Germline V CDR1 and CDR2: SGHDN, FVKESK. J was trimmed by 1 base and V by 3 bases; bases with no gene match: 4. This CDR3 contains 15 residues. The CDR3 DNA sequence: TGTGCCAGCAGCCACCCGGGACTAGCATCCTACGAGCAGTACTTC. Translated, it gives CASSHPGLASYEQYF.

V and J are TRBV28 and TRBJ1-4, with a tentative D call TRBD1 (6 bases). This CDR3 region has 17 residues. Trimming took off 4 bases at V and 0 bases at J, with 15 bases between the two ends. Germline V gives CDR1 MDHEN, CDR2 SYDVKM. The CDR3 region has the DNA TGTGCCAGCAGTTCATTAGGGGGGGGCCCAACTAATGAAAAACTGTTTTTT. Protein: CASSSLGGGPTNEKLFF.

The CDR3 is CASSRNRDTNLSNSPLHF. CDR3 sequence (DNA): TGTGCCAGCAGCCGGAACCGGGACACGAATCTATCTAATTCACCCCTCCACTTT. V gene TRBV9 combines with J gene TRBJ1-6, with D perhaps TRBD1 (6 bases). Trimming removed 4 bases at V and 6 bases at J, with 23 bases between. CDR1 and CDR2 from the germline V gene are SGDLS and YYNGEE. The CDR3 contains 18 residues.

The CDR3 DNA reads as TGTGCCAGCAGCCAACCGACAGGGAGCACTGAAGCTTTCTTT. It specifies CASSQPTGSTEAFF. V usage is TRBV28 and J usage is TRBJ1-1; TRBD1 matches at 7 bases. Germline V gene data show CDR1 as MDHEN and CDR2 as SYDVKM. This CDR3 contains 14 residues. The V segment lost 6 bases and the J segment 4 bases; nucleotides outside the gene matches: 8.

The CDR3 DNA is TGTGCCAGCAGCCCCCGACAGGGGGAAGCTAACTATGGCTACACCTTC. It translates to CASSPRQGEANYGYTF. V and J are TRBV7-9 and TRBJ1-2, with 9 bases matching TRBD1. This CDR3 is built from 16 residues. CDR1 SEHNR and CDR2 FQNEAQ come from the germline V gene (reference sequence). Unmatched junction bases numbered 7, after V lost 5 bases and J lost 0 bases.

The chain combines TRBV14 with TRBJ2-3; D is ambiguous. Deletions cut 1 base from V and 2 bases from J, with 10 bases between. CDR3 length: 15 amino acids. CDR1 SGHDN and CDR2 FVKESK come from the germline V gene. The CDR3 nucleotides are TGTGCCAGCAGCCAAGCGCGGAAAAACACAGATACGCAGTATTTT. This sequence encodes CASSQARKNTDTQYF.

The chain is built from TRBV6-5 and TRBJ2-1, with 8 bases aligning to TRBD2. Trimming at V came to 7 bases and at J to 7 bases, leaving 12 bases not matched to a gene. From germline, CDR1 is MNHEY and CDR2 SVGAGI. CDR3 length: 15 amino acids. CDR3 bases: TGTGCCAGCATTCTGCCGGGACTAGGGCGAAATGAGCAGTTCTTC. Translated: CASILPGLGRNEQFF.

This clone was counted only a few times. Here the CDR3 DNA reads TGTGCCAGCAGTTTAACAGGGGGTTCCTACGAGCAGTACTTC. The encoded protein is CASSLTGGSYEQYF. The chain joins TRBV28 to TRBJ2-7, with TRBD1 identical over 8 bases. The CDR3 covers 14 residues. Trimming at V came to 2 bases and at J to 1 base, leaving 1 base not matched to a gene. Germline lookup yields CDR1 MDHEN and CDR2 SYDVKM.

The chain is built from TRBV5-1 and TRBJ2-7, with 10 bases matching TRBD2. V trimming: 0 bases; J trimming: 5 bases; junction bases outside the gene matches: 2. Germline assignment: CDR1 SGHRS and CDR2 YFSETQ. This CDR3 has 14 residues. The CDR3 protein is CASSLALAGDEQYF. The CDR3 DNA reads TGCGCCAGCAGCTTGGCGCTAGCGGGAGACGAGCAGTACTTC.

The chain has TRBV7-2 and TRBJ1-2; D call uncertain. V was cut by 5 bases and J by 4 bases, with 14 bases left in between. From germline, CDR1 is SGHTA and CDR2 FQGNSA. This CDR3 comprises 14 residues. In nucleotides, the CDR3 is TGTGCCAGCAGCCCCAGCGGGGATTCCTATGGCTACACCTTC. Residues: CASSPSGDSYGYTF.

As regards this clone: The junction does not match germline at one end; this may be a read error. This chain uses TRBV7-7 with TRBJ2-7, with 7 bases lining up with TRBD2. This CDR3 is built from 16 residues. The germline gives CDR1 SSHAT, CDR2 FNYEAQ (reference sequence). The CDR3 is CASSLALGGGPHEQYF. DNA of the CDR3: TGTGCTAGCAGCTTAGCACTTGGGGGAGGGCCCCACGAGCAGTACTTC.

The V gene is TRBV10-1, the J gene TRBJ2-3; 10 nucleotides agree with TRBD2. The V gene end was trimmed by 6 bases and the J gene end by 2 bases; junction bases not matched to a gene: 8. Germline lookup yields CDR1 WNHNN and CDR2 SYGVQD (reference sequence). CDR3 size: 16 residues. Here the CDR3 reads CASSTGLAEITDTQYF. The CDR3 DNA reads as TGCGCCAGCAGCACCGGACTAGCGGAAATCACAGATACGCAGTATTTT.

V gene TRBV3-1 (or the pseudogene TRBV3-2) combines with J gene TRBJ2-7, with 10 nucleotides matching TRBD1. This CDR3 has 15 amino acids. The V gene end was trimmed by 4 bases and the J gene end by 5 bases; junction bases not matched to a gene: 8. Germline values: CDR1 LGHDT, CDR2 YNNKEL (reference sequence). This CDR3 is CASSPGTGEFDEQYF. The CDR3 region has the DNA TGTGCCAGCAGCCCAGGGACAGGGGAATTCGACGAGCAGTACTTC.

The rearrangement links TRBV28 to TRBJ1-2; weak D call: TRBD1 (6 bases). V was pared by 4 bases and J by 3 bases, with 15 bases between. The V gene's germline CDR1 is MDHEN and CDR2 SYDVKM. This CDR3 is 15 amino acids long. The CDR3 reads CASSSARGNDYGYTF. CDR3 DNA sequence: TGTGCCAGCAGTTCCGCCAGGGGCAATGACTATGGCTACACCTTC.

V is TRBV6-5 and J is TRBJ1-6; a possible D gene is TRBD1 (6 bases). This CDR3 contains 16 residues. V lost 4 bases and J 7 bases, leaving 17 bases between the germline ends. Per germline, CDR1 MNHEY and CDR2 SVGAGI. Here the CDR3 reads CASSLAPRGGNSPLHF. CDR3 bases: TGTGCCAGCAGTTTGGCTCCCAGAGGGGGAAATTCACCCCTCCACTTT.

V and J are TRBV2 and TRBJ1-6; no definite D call. Per germline, CDR1 SNHLY and CDR2 FYNNEI. Trimming removed 4 bases from V and 8 bases from J, with 12 bases in between. This CDR3 has 14 residues. The CDR3 nucleotides are TGTGCCAGCAGTGTAGAGGCATTGGATTCACCCCTCCACTTT. Translation gives CASSVEALDSPLHF.

The chain couples TRBV9 to TRBJ2-2; 9 bases line up with TRBD1. CDR3 length equals 15 residues. The trim removed 0 bases at V and 7 bases at J, leaving 4 bases unmatched. Germline V gene data show CDR1 as SGDLS and CDR2 as YYNGEE. CDR3: CASSVGTGVNGELFF. In DNA form, the CDR3 reads TGTGCCAGCAGCGTAGGGACAGGGGTAAACGGGGAGCTGTTTTTT.

V usage is TRBV4-2 and J usage is TRBJ1-3; D might be TRBD1 (5 bases). Germline CDR1 reads LGHNA; CDR2 reads YNFKEQ. The CDR3 has 14 residues. Trimming shortened V by 2 bases and J by 6 bases, and 11 bases separated the two germline ends. The CDR3 is CASSQRGGENTIYF. CDR3 DNA: TGTGCCAGCAGCCAACGGGGAGGGGAAAACACCATATATTTT.